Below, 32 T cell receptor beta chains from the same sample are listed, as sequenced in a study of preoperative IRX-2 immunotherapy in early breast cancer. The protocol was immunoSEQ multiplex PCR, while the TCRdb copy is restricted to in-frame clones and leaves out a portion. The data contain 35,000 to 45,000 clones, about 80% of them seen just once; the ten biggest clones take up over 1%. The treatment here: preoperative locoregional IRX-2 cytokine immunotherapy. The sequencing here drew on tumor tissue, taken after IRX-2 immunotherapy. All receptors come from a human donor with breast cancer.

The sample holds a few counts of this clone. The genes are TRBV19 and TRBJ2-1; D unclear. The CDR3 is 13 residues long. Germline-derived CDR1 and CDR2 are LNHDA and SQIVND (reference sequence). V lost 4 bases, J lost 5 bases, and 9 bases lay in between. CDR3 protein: CASSTRANNEQFF. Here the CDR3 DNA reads TGTGCCAGTAGTACCCGGGCCAACAATGAGCAGTTCTTC.

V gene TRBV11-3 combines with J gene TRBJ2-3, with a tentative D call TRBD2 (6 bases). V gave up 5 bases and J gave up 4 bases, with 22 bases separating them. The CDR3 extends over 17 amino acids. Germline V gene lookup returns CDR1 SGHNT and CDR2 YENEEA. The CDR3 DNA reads TGTGCCAGCAGCCTTCGAACGCGGCTAGCGAGGCCAGATACGCAGTATTTT. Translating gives CASSLRTRLARPDTQYF.

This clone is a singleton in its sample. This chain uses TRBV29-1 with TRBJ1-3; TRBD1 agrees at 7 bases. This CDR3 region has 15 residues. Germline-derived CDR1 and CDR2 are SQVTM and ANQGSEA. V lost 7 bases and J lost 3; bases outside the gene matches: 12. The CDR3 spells CSGSEGGGGGNTIYF. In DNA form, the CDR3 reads TGCAGCGGCTCAGAGGGAGGGGGCGGTGGAAACACCATATATTTT.

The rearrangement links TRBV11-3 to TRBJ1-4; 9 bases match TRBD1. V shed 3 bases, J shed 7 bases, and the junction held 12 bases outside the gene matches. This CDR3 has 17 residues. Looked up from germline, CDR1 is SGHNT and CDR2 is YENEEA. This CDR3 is CASSLEPGQGSGEKLFF. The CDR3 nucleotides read TGTGCCAGCAGCTTGGAACCGGGACAGGGCAGCGGTGAAAAACTGTTTTTT.

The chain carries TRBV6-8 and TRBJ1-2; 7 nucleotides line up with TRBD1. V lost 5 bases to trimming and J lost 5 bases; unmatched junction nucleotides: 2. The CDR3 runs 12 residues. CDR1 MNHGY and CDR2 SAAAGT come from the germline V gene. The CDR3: CASSGGQYGYTF. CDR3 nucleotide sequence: TGTGCCAGCAGTGGGGGACAGTATGGCTACACCTTC.

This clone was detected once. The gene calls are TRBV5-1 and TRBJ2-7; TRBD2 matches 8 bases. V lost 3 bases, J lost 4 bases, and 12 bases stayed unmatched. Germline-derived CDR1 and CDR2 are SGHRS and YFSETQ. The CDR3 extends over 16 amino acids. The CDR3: CASSWGGSGALYEQYF. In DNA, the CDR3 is TGCGCCAGCAGCTGGGGAGGTAGCGGGGCCTTATACGAGCAGTACTTC. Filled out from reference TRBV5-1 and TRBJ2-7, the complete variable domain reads KAGVTQTPRYLIKTRGQQVTLSCSPISGHRSVSWYQQTPGQGLQFLFEYFSETQRNKGNFPGRFSGRQFSNSRSEMNVSTLELGDSALYLCASSWGGSGALYEQYFGPGTRLTVT.

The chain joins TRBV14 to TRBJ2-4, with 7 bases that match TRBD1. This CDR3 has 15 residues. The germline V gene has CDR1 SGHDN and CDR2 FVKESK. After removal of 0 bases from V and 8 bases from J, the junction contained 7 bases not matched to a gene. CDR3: CASSQENRGRDIQYF. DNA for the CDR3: TGTGCCAGCAGCCAAGAAAACAGGGGCAGGGACATTCAGTACTTC.

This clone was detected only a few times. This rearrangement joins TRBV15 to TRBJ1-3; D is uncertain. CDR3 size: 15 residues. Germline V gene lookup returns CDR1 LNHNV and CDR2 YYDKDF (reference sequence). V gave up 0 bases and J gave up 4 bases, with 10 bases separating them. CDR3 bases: TGTGCCACCAGCAGAGATAAGGGAGCAGGAAACACCATATATTTT. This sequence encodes CATSRDKGAGNTIYF.

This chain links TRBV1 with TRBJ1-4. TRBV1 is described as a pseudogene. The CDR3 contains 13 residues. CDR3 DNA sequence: TGCGCCAGCAGCCTTAGCTCTAATGAAAAACTGTTTTTT. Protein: CASSLSSNEKLFF.

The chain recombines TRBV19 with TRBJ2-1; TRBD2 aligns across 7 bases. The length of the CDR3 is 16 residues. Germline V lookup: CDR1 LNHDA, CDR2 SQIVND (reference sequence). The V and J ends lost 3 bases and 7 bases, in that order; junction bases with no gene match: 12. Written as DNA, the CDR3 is TGTGCCAGTAGTATCCCCGGCGGGGGTCGGGGGAATGAGCAGTTCTTC. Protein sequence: CASSIPGGGRGNEQFF.

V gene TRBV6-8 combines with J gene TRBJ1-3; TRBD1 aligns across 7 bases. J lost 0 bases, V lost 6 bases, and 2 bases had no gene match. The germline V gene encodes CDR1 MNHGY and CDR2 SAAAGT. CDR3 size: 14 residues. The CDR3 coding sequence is TGTGCCAGCAGGGGGACAGCCTCTGGAAACACCATATATTTT. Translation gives CASRGTASGNTIYF.

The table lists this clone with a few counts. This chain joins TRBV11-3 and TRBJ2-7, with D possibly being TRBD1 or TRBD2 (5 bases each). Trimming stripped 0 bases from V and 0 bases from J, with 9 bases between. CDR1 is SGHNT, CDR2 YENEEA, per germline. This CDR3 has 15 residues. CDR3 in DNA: TGTGCCAGCAGCTTAGACGGGACCCGCTCCTACGAGCAGTACTTC. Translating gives CASSLDGTRSYEQYF.

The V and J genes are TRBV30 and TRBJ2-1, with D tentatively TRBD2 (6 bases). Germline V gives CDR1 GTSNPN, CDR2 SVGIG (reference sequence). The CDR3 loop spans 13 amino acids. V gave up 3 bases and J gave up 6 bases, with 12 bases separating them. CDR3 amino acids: CAWSGVGGNEQFF. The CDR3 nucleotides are TGTGCCTGGAGCGGGGTGGGAGGCAATGAGCAGTTCTTC.

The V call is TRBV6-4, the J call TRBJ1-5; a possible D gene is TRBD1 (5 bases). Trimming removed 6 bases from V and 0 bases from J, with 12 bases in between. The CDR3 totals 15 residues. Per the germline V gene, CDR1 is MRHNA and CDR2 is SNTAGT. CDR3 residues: CASSPGVYSNQPQHF. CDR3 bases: TGTGCCAGCAGCCCGGGGGTATATAGCAATCAGCCCCAGCATTTT.

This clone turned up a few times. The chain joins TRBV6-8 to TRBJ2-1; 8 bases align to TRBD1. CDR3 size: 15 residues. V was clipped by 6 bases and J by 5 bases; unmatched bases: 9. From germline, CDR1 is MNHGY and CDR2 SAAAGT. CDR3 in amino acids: CASSLQGAFNNEQFF. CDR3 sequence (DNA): TGTGCCAGCAGCCTTCAGGGGGCTTTCAACAATGAGCAGTTCTTC.

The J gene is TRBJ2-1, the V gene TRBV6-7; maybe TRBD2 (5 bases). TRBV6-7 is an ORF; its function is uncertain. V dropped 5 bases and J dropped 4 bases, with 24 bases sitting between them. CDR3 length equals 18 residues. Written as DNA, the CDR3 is TGTGCCAGCAGTCCCCGGTCGAAGGGAGCCGGCTGGTACAATGAGCAGTTCTTC. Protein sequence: CASSPRSKGAGWYNEQFF.

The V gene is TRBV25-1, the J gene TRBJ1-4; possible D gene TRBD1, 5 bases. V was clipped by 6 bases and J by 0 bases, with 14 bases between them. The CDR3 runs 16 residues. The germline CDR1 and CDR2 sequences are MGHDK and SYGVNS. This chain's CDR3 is CASSNPVGPTNEKLFF. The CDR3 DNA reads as TGTGCCAGCAGCAATCCCGTGGGGCCAACTAATGAAAAACTGTTTTTT. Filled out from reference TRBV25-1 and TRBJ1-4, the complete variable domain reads EADIYQTPRYLVIGTGKKITLECSQTMGHDKMYWYQQDPGMELHLIHYSYGVNSTEKGDLSSESTVSRIRTEHFPLTLESARPSHTSQYLCASSNPVGPTNEKLFFGSGTQLSVL.

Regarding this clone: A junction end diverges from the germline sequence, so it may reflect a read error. CDR3 DNA sequence: TGTGCCAGCAGTATCACGAACCAGGAGACCCAGTACTTC. It is translated as CASSITNQETQYF. V and J are TRBV6-8 and TRBJ2-5; no firm D call. Germline V gives CDR1 MNHGY, CDR2 SAAAGT. The CDR3 loop spans 13 amino acids.

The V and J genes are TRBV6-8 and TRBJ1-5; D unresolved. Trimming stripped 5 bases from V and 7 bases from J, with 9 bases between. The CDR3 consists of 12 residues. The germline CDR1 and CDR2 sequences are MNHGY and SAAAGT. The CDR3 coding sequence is TGTGCCAGCAGTCCCCAGATACAGCCCCAGCATTTT. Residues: CASSPQIQPQHF.

Written as DNA, the CDR3 is TGCGCCAGCACCGCCATTGGCAGGGATAACACCGGGGAGCTGTTTTTT. Protein product: CASTAIGRDNTGELFF. The rearrangement links TRBV5-1 to TRBJ2-2; D possibly corresponds to TRBD1 (5 bases). V lost 6 bases, J lost 2 bases, and 17 bases lay in between. Germline V gene lookup returns CDR1 SGHRS and CDR2 YFSETQ. This CDR3 is built from 16 residues. Full variable domain (remainder filled in from reference TRBV5-1 and TRBJ2-2): KAGVTQTPRYLIKTRGQQVTLSCSPISGHRSVSWYQQTPGQGLQFLFEYFSETQRNKGNFPGRFSGRQFSNSRSEMNVSTLELGDSALYLCASTAIGRDNTGELFFGEGSRLTVL.

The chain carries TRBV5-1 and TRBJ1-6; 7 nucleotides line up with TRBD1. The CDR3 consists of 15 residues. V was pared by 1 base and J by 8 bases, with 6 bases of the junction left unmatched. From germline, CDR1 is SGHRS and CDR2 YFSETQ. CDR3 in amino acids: CASSLNRGRDSPLHF. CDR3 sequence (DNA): TGCGCCAGCAGCTTGAACAGGGGTAGGGATTCACCCCTCCACTTT.

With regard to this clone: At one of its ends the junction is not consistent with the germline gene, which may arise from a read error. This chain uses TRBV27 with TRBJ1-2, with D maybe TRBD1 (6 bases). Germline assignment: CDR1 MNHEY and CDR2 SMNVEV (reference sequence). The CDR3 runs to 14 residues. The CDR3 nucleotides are TGTGCCATCAGTGAGGGCAGGGGAATCCTCGGCTACACCTTC. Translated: CAISEGRGILGYTF.

This CDR3 is CATSRAGGDEGAKNIQYF. CDR3 DNA: TGTGCCACCAGCAGAGCCGGGGGTGATGAGGGGGCCAAAAACATTCAGTACTTC. The rearrangement uses TRBV15 and TRBJ2-4; perhaps TRBD2 as D (6 bases). CDR1 LNHNV and CDR2 YYDKDF come from the germline V gene (reference sequence). The CDR3 length is 18 residues. V was cut by 1 base and J by 1 base, with 17 bases left in between.

The chain's CDR3 is CASSAEFVSEYTIYF. The DNA of the CDR3 is TGTGCCAGCAGCGCCGAGTTTGTGTCTGAGTACACCATATATTTT. The chain uses TRBV6-8 and TRBJ1-3; no clear D gene. Germline CDR1 and CDR2: MNHGY and SAAAGT. V lost 6 bases, J lost 8 bases, and 20 bases lay in between. The CDR3 has 15 amino acids.

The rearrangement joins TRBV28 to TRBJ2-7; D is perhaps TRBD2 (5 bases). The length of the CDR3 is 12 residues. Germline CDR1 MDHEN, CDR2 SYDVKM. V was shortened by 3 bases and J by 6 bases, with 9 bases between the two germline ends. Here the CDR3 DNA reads TGTGCCAGCAGTTTGTCCGGGGTCGAGCAGTACTTC. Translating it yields CASSLSGVEQYF.

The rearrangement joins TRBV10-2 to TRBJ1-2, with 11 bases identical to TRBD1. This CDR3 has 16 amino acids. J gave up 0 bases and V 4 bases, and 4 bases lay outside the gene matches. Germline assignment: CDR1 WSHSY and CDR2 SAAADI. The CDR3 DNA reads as TGCGCCAGCAGTGGGACAGGGGGCTTCTCTAACTATGGCTACACCTTC. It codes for CASSGTGGFSNYGYTF.

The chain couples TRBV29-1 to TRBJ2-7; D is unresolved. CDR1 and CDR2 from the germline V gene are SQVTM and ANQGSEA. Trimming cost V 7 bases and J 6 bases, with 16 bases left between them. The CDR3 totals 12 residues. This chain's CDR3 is CSGGSTLGEQYF. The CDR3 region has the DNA TGCAGCGGCGGTAGTACGCTGGGCGAGCAGTACTTC.

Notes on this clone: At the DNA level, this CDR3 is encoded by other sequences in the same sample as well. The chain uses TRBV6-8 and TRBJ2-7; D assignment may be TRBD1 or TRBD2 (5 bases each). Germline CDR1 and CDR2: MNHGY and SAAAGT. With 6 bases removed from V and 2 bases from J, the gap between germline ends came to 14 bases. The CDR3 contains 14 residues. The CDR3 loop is CASSSGTGTYEQYF. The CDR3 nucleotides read TGTGCCAGCAGCTCCGGGACCGGAACCTACGAGCAGTACTTC.

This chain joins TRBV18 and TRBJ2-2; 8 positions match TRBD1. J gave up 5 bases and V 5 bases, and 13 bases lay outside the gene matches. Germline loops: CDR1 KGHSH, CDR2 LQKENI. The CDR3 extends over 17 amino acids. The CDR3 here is CASSSSNQGARTGELFF. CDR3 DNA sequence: TGTGCCAGCTCATCGTCTAACCAGGGGGCAAGGACCGGGGAGCTGTTTTTT.

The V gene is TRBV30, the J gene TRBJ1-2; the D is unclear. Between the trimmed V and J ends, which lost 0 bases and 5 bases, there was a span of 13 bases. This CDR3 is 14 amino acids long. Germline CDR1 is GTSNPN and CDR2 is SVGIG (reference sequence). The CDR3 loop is CAWSVEGRGYGYTF. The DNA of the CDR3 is TGTGCCTGGAGTGTAGAGGGAAGAGGGTATGGCTACACCTTC.

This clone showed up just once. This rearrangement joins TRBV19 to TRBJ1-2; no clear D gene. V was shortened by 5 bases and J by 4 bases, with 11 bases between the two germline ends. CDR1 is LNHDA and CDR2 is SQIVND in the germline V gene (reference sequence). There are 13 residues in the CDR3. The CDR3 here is CASSPTRGYGYTF. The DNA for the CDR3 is TGTGCCAGTAGTCCCACTCGGGGCTATGGCTACACCTTC.

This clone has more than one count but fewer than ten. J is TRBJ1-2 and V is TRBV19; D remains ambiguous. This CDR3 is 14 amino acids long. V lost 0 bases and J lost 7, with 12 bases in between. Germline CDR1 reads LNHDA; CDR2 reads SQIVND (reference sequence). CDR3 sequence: CASSIDTGPRGYTF. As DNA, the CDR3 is TGTGCCAGTAGTATAGATACCGGTCCTCGTGGCTACACCTTC.